This T cell receptor (beta chain) was recorded in a study of cytomegalovirus exposure and HLA in healthy donors. Study background: From HLA-typed donors, an early data release held roughly 80 million unique TCRs.

The CDR3 has 13 amino acids. The germline CDR1 and CDR2 sequences are SGHRS and YFSETQ. Deletions cut 4 bases from V and 5 bases from J, with 11 bases between. Whereas donors were nominally healthy upon sampling, unrecorded immune exposures were probable. The primer mix had 60 Vbeta and 13 Jbeta primers. Original analysis: Later reanalysis found 80 million or so unique TCR beta chains, 10 million to 12 million of them shared. Only in-frame clones appear in the TCRdb table, and some are missing; sequencing was by immunoSEQ multiplex PCR. The DNA was the basis for D and trimming; V, J and clone size are from that table. The table records 200,000 to 250,000 clones, 77% of them present only once. In this sample, this clone turned up once.

The receptor comes from a woman aged 60-70 years in good health and CMV-seropositive. The specimen was PBMCs. The rearrangement joins TRBV5-1 to TRBJ2-3, with unresolved D. The CDR3 region is CASSKTAIDTQYF. CDR3 coding DNA: TGCGCCAGCAGCAAGACTGCTATAGATACGCAGTATTTT.